The rows below give T cell receptor beta chains drawn from one sample of a study of T-cell reconstitution after alpha-beta-depleted transplantation in children. TCRdb re-derived calls from the PCR reads in MiXCR, one entry per CDR3 protein. The sample records around 380,000 distinct CDR3 sequences, 9.5% to 13% being singletons. Here the sequenced sample was PBMCs from the stem cell graft donor, taken from the stem cell graft. The receptor set was obtained from a human donor who donated a stem cell graft to a child with acute myeloid leukemia. CDR3s include the opening cysteine and the closing phenylalanine or tryptophan. The order of the fields is V gene, clone size, D gene, J gene, CDR3 DNA, CDR3 protein. D genes are given only for firm matches. The listing skips clone size in some rows; elsewhere it reads once, few, many or a size class.

V: TRBV5-1; size: few; D: TRBD1; J: TRBJ1-6; DNA: TGCGCCAGCAGCTCCGGACAGGTTTATAATTCACCCCTCCACTTT; CDR3: CASSSGQVYNSPLHF
V: TRBV5-1; size: few; D: TRBD2; J: TRBJ2-2; DNA: TGCGCCAGCAGTTTGACACCTAGCGGGGCGAACACCGGGGAGCTGTTTTTT; CDR3: CASSLTPSGANTGELFF
V: TRBV9; size: many; D: NA; J: TRBJ2-3; DNA: TGTGCCAGCCAAAAAGCGGTAATTTCAGATACGCAGTATTTT; CDR3: CASQKAVISDTQYF
V: TRBV6-1; size: few; D: TRBD1; J: TRBJ2-5; DNA: TGTGCCAGTTCAAGAGTGGGACAGGGGGGGCAAGAGACCCAGTACTTC; CDR3: CASSRVGQGGQETQYF
V: TRBV20-1; size: many; D: NA; J: TRBJ2-1; DNA: TGCAGTGCCCCCATGAAGGGGGGCTCCTACAATGAGCAGTTCTTC; CDR3: CSAPMKGGSYNEQFF
V: TRBV12-3/TRBV12-4; size: few; D: NA; J: TRBJ2-1; DNA: TGTGCCAGCTTCTATTCCGGCGGGGTAGGTGAGCAGTTCTTC; CDR3: CASFYSGGVGEQFF
V: TRBV5-6; size: NA; D: TRBD1; J: TRBJ1-1; DNA: TGTGCCAGCAGCCCCGAGACAGGGGAGAATTCTGAAGCTTTCTTT; CDR3: CASSPETGENSEAFF
V: TRBV7-9; size: NA; D: NA; J: TRBJ2-3; DNA: TGTGCCAGCAGCTTAGAAAGGCCGGTCGGAGATACGCAGTATTTT; CDR3: CASSLERPVGDTQYF
V: TRBV10-3; size: NA; D: NA; J: TRBJ2-7; DNA: TGTGCCACCATGCCACAGGAGGTCTACGAGCAGTACTTC; CDR3: CATMPQEVYEQYF
V: TRBV20-1; size: NA; D: NA; J: TRBJ1-2; DNA: TGCAGTGCTTCCTTACCAGATTCTAACTATGGCTACACCTTC; CDR3: CSASLPDSNYGYTF
V: TRBV29-1; size: NA; D: TRBD1; J: TRBJ2-7; DNA: TGCAGCGTAGCCAAGGGTACAGGGGGCGAGCAGTACTTC; CDR3: CSVAKGTGGEQYF
V: TRBV7-2; size: few; D: NA; J: TRBJ1-1; DNA: TGTGCCAGCAGCTTAGAGGCAGGAATGAACACTGAAGCTTTCTTT; CDR3: CASSLEAGMNTEAFF
V: TRBV20-1; size: few; D: TRBD1; J: TRBJ2-7; DNA: TGCAGTGCTAGTTTACTCTCCGGGACAGGCCACGAGCAGTACTTC; CDR3: CSASLLSGTGHEQYF
V: TRBV5-1; size: NA; D: NA; J: TRBJ2-5; DNA: TGCGCCAGCAGCTTGCTACCGCCCCAAGAGACCCAGTACTTC; CDR3: CASSLLPPQETQYF
V: TRBV2; size: NA; D: TRBD1; J: TRBJ1-5; DNA: TGTGCCAGCAGTGATAGCGGCAGGGGGGGCAATCAGCCCCAGCATTTT; CDR3: CASSDSGRGGNQPQHF
V: TRBV14; size: NA; D: TRBD1; J: TRBJ1-5; DNA: TGTGCCAGCAGCCAACCGGGACAGGGTAGCAATCAGCCCCAGCATTTT; CDR3: CASSQPGQGSNQPQHF
V: TRBV20-1; size: NA; D: NA; J: TRBJ2-1; DNA: TGCAGTGCTAGAGATGGGGCCGCGACGGATGAGCAGTTCTTC; CDR3: CSARDGAATDEQFF
V: TRBV10-3; size: once; D: NA; J: TRBJ2-4; DNA: TGTGCCATCAGTGGGGCGGGGCGGGGTGACAAAAACATTCAGTACTTC; CDR3: CAISGAGRGDKNIQYF
V: TRBV4-1; size: NA; D: TRBD2; J: TRBJ2-1; DNA: TGCGCCAGCAGCCAAGAGCCCCTAGCGGGGGGACTGGGTGAGCAGTTCTTC; CDR3: CASSQEPLAGGLGEQFF
V: TRBV4-2; size: NA; D: NA; J: TRBJ2-3; DNA: TGTGCCAGCAGCCAAGATCCGCGAGATACGCAGTATTTT; CDR3: CASSQDPRDTQYF
V: TRBV7-2; size: few; D: TRBD2; J: TRBJ2-3; DNA: TGTGCCAGCAGCTCCGAGGACGGGAGGCCAGCAGATACGCAGTATTTT; CDR3: CASSSEDGRPADTQYF
V: TRBV27; size: many; D: TRBD1; J: TRBJ1-1; DNA: TGTGCCAGCAGTTTATCGGACAGGGGGACTGAAGCTTTCTTT; CDR3: CASSLSDRGTEAFF
V: TRBV2; size: few; D: TRBD1; J: TRBJ1-2; DNA: TGTGCCAGCAAGTGGGACAGGGCCTATGGCTACACCTTC; CDR3: CASKWDRAYGYTF
V: TRBV7-2; size: few; D: TRBD1; J: TRBJ2-5; DNA: TGTGCCAGCAGCCCCGGGACAGGGGTCCCAGAGACCCAGTACTTC; CDR3: CASSPGTGVPETQYF
V: TRBV20-1; size: NA; D: TRBD2; J: TRBJ2-1; DNA: TGCAGTGCTCAATCCGGGACTAGCGGGATTTACGCCTACAATGAGCAGTTCTTC; CDR3: CSAQSGTSGIYAYNEQFF
V: TRBV6-4; size: many; D: TRBD2; J: TRBJ2-1; DNA: TGTGCCAGCAGTGGGGGACTAGCGGGGTCCAATGAGCAGTTCTTC; CDR3: CASSGGLAGSNEQFF
V: TRBV12-3/TRBV12-4; size: NA; D: NA; J: TRBJ2-1; DNA: TGTGCCAGCAGTTTAGGAGCGCCAGGGGCCGATGAGCAGTTCTTC; CDR3: CASSLGAPGADEQFF
V: TRBV10-3; size: many; D: TRBD2; J: TRBJ2-1; DNA: TGTGCCATCAGTGAAACTAGCGGGAACAATGAGCAGTTCTTC; CDR3: CAISETSGNNEQFF
V: TRBV12-3/TRBV12-4; size: few; D: NA; J: TRBJ2-1; DNA: TGTGCCAGCAGCCAGGGTGTCAACAATGAGCAGTTCTTC; CDR3: CASSQGVNNEQFF
V: TRBV29-1; size: NA; D: TRBD2; J: TRBJ2-1; DNA: TGCAGCGTTGAAGGCCCTAGCGGTTTGTATAATGAGCAGTTCTTC; CDR3: CSVEGPSGLYNEQFF
V: TRBV7-6; size: NA; D: NA; J: TRBJ2-3; DNA: TGTGCCAGCAGCTTAGAGCCTGCAACAGATACGCAGTATTTT; CDR3: CASSLEPATDTQYF
V: TRBV7-3; size: many; D: NA; J: TRBJ2-4; DNA: TGTGCCAGCAGCTTGGGAGCCAAAAACATTCAGTACTTC; CDR3: CASSLGAKNIQYF
V: TRBV21-1; size: few; D: NA; J: TRBJ1-1; DNA: TGTGCCAGCAGCAAATGGGGGACAGGGCCTGAAGCTTTCTTT; CDR3: CASSKWGTGPEAFF